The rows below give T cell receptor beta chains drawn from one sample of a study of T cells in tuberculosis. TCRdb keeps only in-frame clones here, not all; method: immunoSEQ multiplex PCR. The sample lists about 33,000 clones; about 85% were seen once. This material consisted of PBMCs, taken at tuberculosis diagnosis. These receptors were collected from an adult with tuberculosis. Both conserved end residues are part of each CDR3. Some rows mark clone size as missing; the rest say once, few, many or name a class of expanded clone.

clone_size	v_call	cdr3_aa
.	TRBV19	CASSMTGGGYGYTF
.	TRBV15	CATSRAWTTNEKLFF
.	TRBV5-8	CASSREYGYTF
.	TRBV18	CASSPRTGWKETQYF
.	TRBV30	CAWAGGQETQYF
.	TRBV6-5	CASSGLVGTGELFF
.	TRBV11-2	CASGSGIYNEQFF
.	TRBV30	CAWSVSTYTEAFF
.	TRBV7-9	CASSLQTGEVPEAFF
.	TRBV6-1	CASSWDSYNSPLHF
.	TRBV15	CATSRALTGSNSPLHF
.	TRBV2	CASSGRGAHNEQFF
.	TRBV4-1	CASSQVGTANTEAFF
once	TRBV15	CATSRAPGAYEQYF
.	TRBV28	CASSLAGLNYGYTF
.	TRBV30	CAWSGGQIIDEQFF
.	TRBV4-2	CASSQAMGGAADEAFF
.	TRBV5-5	CASSLAGSYEQYF
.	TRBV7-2	CASSSDVSWGTNEKLFF
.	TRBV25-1	CASSEQFLDGYTF
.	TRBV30	CAWSVSRLAGGRNEQFF
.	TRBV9	CASSTGNSGANVLTF
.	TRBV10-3	CAISEGGAEAFF
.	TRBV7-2	CASSPNGGLTYEQYF
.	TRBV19	CASSSSSGNNEQFF
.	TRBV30	CAWSRTGRGNTIYF
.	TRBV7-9	CASSIGTGGYSPLHF
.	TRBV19	CASSINSISNQPQHF
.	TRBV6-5	CASSYSGTQYF
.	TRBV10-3	CAISDGTGGNYNEQFF
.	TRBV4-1	CASSQGPAGSNEQFF
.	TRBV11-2	CASSLGGYRDKGSYGYTF
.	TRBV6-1	CASSESVGGRKEQFF
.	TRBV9	CASSPGGGTGELFF
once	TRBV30	CASHTYTEAFF
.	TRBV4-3	CASSLRTGGTEAFF
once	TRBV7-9	CASSSLGGGAFQETQYF
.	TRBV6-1	CASSEGQGVSNQPQHF
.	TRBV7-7	CASSLGGHQETQYF
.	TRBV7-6	CASSIPAGAGTDTQYF
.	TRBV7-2	CASSSGTGYPYNEQFF
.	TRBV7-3	CASSPHAGGEGGYTF
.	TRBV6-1	CASRITGDSNQPQHF
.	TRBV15	CATSRRGAGNTIYF
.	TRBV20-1	CSAALRPGRFF
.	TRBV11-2	CASSTPAREQYF
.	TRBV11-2	CASRPSGTYNEQFF
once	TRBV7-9	CASSPGRDYGYTF
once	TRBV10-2	CASHPGHLSGANVLTF
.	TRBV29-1	CSVVEGGRTEAFF
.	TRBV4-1	CASSFGGGGTEAFF
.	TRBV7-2	CASSPYPSGGAIKYF
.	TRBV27	CASRPTGGRTQYF